Below are 6 T cell receptor beta chains sequenced from a single sample in a study of T cell changes during pregnancy in multiple sclerosis. Produced via immunoSEQ multiplex PCR; TCRdb's table is partial and in-frame only. The table records about 57,000 clones, 85% to 95% of them present only once. Here the sequenced sample was peripheral blood, taken after pregnancy. The receptors were gathered from a female donor with multiple sclerosis, enrolled in a pregnancy study.

CDR3 region: CASLSGSYNEQFF. Here the CDR3 DNA reads TGTGCCAGTCTTAGCGGCTCCTACAATGAGCAGTTCTTC. The chain has TRBV18 and TRBJ2-1; tentative D call: TRBD2 (6 bases). V was trimmed by 9 bases and J by 0 bases, leaving 9 bases between them. The CDR3 loop spans 13 amino acids. Germline V gene data show CDR1 as KGHSH and CDR2 as LQKENI.

V is TRBV28 and J is TRBJ2-3; TRBD2 matches at 16 bases. The CDR3 is 17 residues long. Trimming cost V 6 bases and J 6 bases; bases outside gene matches: 9. Germline CDR1 reads MDHEN; CDR2 reads SYDVKM. The CDR3 DNA reads as TGTGCCAGCAGACGTCAGGGACTAGCGGGAGGGGCGGATACGCAGTATTTT. This sequence encodes CASRRQGLAGGADTQYF.

A single count supports this clone. The genes are TRBV5-6 and TRBJ1-4; D is ambiguous. CDR3 length: 16 residues. The germline gives CDR1 SGHDT, CDR2 YYEEEE. The V end lost 0 bases, the J end lost 5 bases, and 14 bases lay between the germline ends. The CDR3 protein is CASSLAAGRRNEKLFF. The CDR3 DNA reads TGTGCCAGCAGCTTGGCCGCTGGACGGAGGAATGAAAAACTGTTTTTT.

CDR3 amino acids: CASSQRRTYNEQFF. For the CDR3, the DNA is TGTGCCAGCAGCCAACGACGGACTTACAATGAGCAGTTCTTC. The chain links TRBV4-2 to TRBJ2-1; tentatively, D is TRBD2 (5 bases). This CDR3 is 14 amino acids long. The germline CDR1 and CDR2 sequences are LGHNA and YNFKEQ. The V end lost 2 bases, the J end lost 4 bases, and 9 bases lay between the germline ends.

V and J are TRBV29-1 and TRBJ2-1; D may be TRBD2 (6 bases). Trimming pared 6 bases from V and 9 bases from J, leaving 21 bases between. This CDR3 spans 14 amino acids. Germline CDR1 is SQVTM and CDR2 is ANQGSEA. As DNA, the CDR3 is TGCAGCGTGAGGCAGGGACTCCTTTTCGGTGAGCAGTTCTTC. It codes for CSVRQGLLFGEQFF.

This clone was detected only a few times. V gene TRBV19 combines with J gene TRBJ1-2, with D possibly being TRBD1 (6 bases). Looked up from germline, CDR1 is LNHDA and CDR2 is SQIVND (reference sequence). The CDR3 is 13 residues long. V shed 4 bases and J shed 3 bases, with 9 bases lying between them. The CDR3: CASSKDSYYGYTF. The DNA for the CDR3 is TGTGCCAGTAGTAAGGACAGCTACTATGGCTACACCTTC.